Listed here are 25 T cell receptor beta chains from one sample, sequenced in a study of identical twins. TCRdb independently ran MiXCR on the 5' RACE reads; one entry per CDR3 protein. The sample contains approximately 260,000 distinct CDR3 sequences, about 14% of which appear only once. Sequenced sample: memory (CD45RO+) T cells sorted from blood. These receptors were taken from a woman aged 18-30 years in good health.

The chain links TRBV7-8 to TRBJ2-7, with a tentative D call TRBD2 (5 bases). The CDR3 spans 13 residues. Trimming left V 5 bases short and J 4 bases short, with 12 bases between. Germline lookup yields CDR1 SGHVS and CDR2 FQNEAQ. CDR3 bases: TGTGCCAGCAGCATTAGCGACTATTACGAGCAGTACTTC. It translates to CASSISDYYEQYF. Combining the CDR3 with reference TRBV7-8 and TRBJ2-7 gives the whole variable domain GAGVSQSPRYKVAKRGQDVALRCDPISGHVSLFWYQQALGQGPEFLTYFQNEAQLDKSGLPSDRFFAERPEGSVSTLKIQRTQQEDSAVYLCASSISDYYEQYFGPGTRLTVT.

The chain joins TRBV20-1 to TRBJ2-1; 12 positions agree with TRBD2. The V and J ends lost 0 bases and 4 bases, in that order; junction bases with no gene match: 4. Germline V CDR1 and CDR2: DFQATT, SNEGSKA (reference sequence). CDR3 size: 16 residues. CDR3: CSARDLAGGLYNEQFF. The CDR3 DNA follows: TGCAGTGCTAGAGACCTAGCGGGGGGGCTATACAATGAGCAGTTCTTC.

V and J are TRBV5-1 and TRBJ2-7, with D possibly TRBD1 on 5 matching bases. Trimming took off 4 bases at V and 5 bases at J, with 22 bases between the two ends. This CDR3 is built from 16 residues. Germline V lookup: CDR1 SGHRS, CDR2 YFSETQ. CDR3 in DNA: TGCGCCAGCAGCACCCTGGACATCCTCGTAACCGACGAGCAGTACTTC. This sequence encodes CASSTLDILVTDEQYF.

V gene TRBV5-5 combines with J gene TRBJ1-4, with D unresolved. CDR3 length: 13 residues. CDR1 SGHKS and CDR2 YYEKEE come from the germline V gene (reference sequence). V was cut by 0 bases and J by 10 bases, with 10 bases left in between. CDR3 region: CASSLGTGGKLFF. For the CDR3, the DNA is TGTGCCAGCAGCTTGGGGACTGGTGGAAAACTGTTTTTT.

This clonotype was seen at least ten times. The V gene is TRBV4-2, the J gene TRBJ2-7, with D uncertain. This CDR3 has 13 residues. Germline V gene lookup returns CDR1 LGHNA and CDR2 YNFKEQ. Trimming took off 0 bases at V and 10 bases at J, with 13 bases between the two ends. This CDR3 is CASSQDPNRQQYF. DNA of the CDR3: TGTGCCAGCAGCCAAGATCCCAATCGACAACAGTACTTC.

In its sample, this clonotype ranks as medium-sized. The rearrangement uses TRBV29-1 and TRBJ1-2; 9 bases are a match to TRBD1. V shed 7 bases, J shed 3 bases, and the junction held 3 bases outside the gene matches. The CDR3 totals 12 residues. CDR1 and CDR2 (germline): SQVTM, ANQGSEA. The CDR3, as DNA: TGCAGCGCGGGACAGGGAGACTATGGCTACACCTTC. It translates to CSAGQGDYGYTF. The variable domain in full, completed from reference TRBV29-1 and TRBJ1-2, reads SAVISQKPSRDICQRGTSLTIQCQVDSQVTMMFWYRQQPGQSLTLIATANQGSEATYESGFVIDKFPISRPNLTFSTLTVSNMSPEDSSIYLCSAGQGDYGYTFGSGTRLTVV.

The chain joins TRBV14 to TRBJ2-3; 8 nucleotides align to TRBD2. The CDR3 has 15 residues. Per the germline V gene, CDR1 is SGHDN and CDR2 is FVKESK. V lost 5 bases to trimming and J lost 5 bases; unmatched junction nucleotides: 9. CDR3 region: CASSSPGLVGDTQYF. CDR3 bases: TGTGCCAGCAGCTCCCCGGGACTAGTAGGAGATACGCAGTATTTT. Together with reference TRBV14 and TRBJ2-3, the CDR3 gives the full variable domain: EAGVTQFPSHSVIEKGQTVTLRCDPISGHDNLYWYRRVMGKEIKFLLHFVKESKQDESGMPNNRFLAERTGGTYSTLKVQPAELEDSGVYFCASSSPGLVGDTQYFGPGTRLTVL.

This sequence joins TRBV5-6 and TRBJ1-6; D is uncertain. Germline V CDR1 and CDR2: SGHDT, YYEEEE. The germline V and J ends were trimmed by 4 bases and 6 bases, with 11 bases remaining between them. The CDR3 sequence is 14 residues long. The CDR3 is CASSLVQVNSPLHF. CDR3 in DNA: TGTGCCAGCAGCCTAGTTCAGGTTAATTCACCCCTCCACTTT.

The rearrangement links TRBV29-1 to TRBJ2-5; D is ambiguous. Germline CDR1 reads SQVTM; CDR2 reads ANQGSEA. The CDR3 extends over 14 amino acids. The V end lost 1 base, the J end lost 2 bases, and 11 bases lay between the germline ends. CDR3 sequence (DNA): TGCAGCGTTGAAGTTATTGCATATCAAGAGACCCAGTACTTC. Its protein product is CSVEVIAYQETQYF. Looking up the rest from reference TRBV29-1 and TRBJ2-5 gives the full variable domain: SAVISQKPSRDICQRGTSLTIQCQVDSQVTMMFWYRQQPGQSLTLIATANQGSEATYESGFVIDKFPISRPNLTFSTLTVSNMSPEDSSIYLCSVEVIAYQETQYFGPGTRLLVL.

The chain recombines TRBV20-1 with TRBJ1-2; D perhaps matches TRBD1 (5 bases). Trimming pared 1 base from V and 8 bases from J, leaving 20 bases between. The germline CDR1 and CDR2 sequences are DFQATT and SNEGSKA (reference sequence). The CDR3 runs to 15 residues. The CDR3 DNA reads as TGCAGTGCTAGAGCAGGGTTCCTCTTGCATGGAGGCTACACCTTC. It yields the protein CSARAGFLLHGGYTF.

The V call is TRBV27, the J call TRBJ2-1; TRBD2 agrees at 9 bases. The CDR3 extends over 17 amino acids. Trimming removed 8 bases from V and 9 bases from J; junction bases left unmatched: 20. The germline CDR1 and CDR2 sequences are MNHEY and SMNVEV (reference sequence). CDR3 amino acids: CASQRGGWLREGSEQFF. The CDR3 nucleotides are TGTGCCAGCCAAAGGGGAGGATGGTTGCGGGAGGGCAGTGAGCAGTTCTTC.

This sequence joins TRBV10-3 and TRBJ2-5; 11 bases align to TRBD2. This CDR3 contains 14 residues. Germline V gene lookup returns CDR1 ENHRY and CDR2 SYGVKD. V dropped 10 bases and J dropped 7; count of bases not matched to a gene: 11. CDR3 loop: CATHGLAGGGTQYF. The CDR3 DNA follows: TGTGCCACGCATGGACTAGCGGGTGGAGGGACCCAGTACTTC.

In its sample, this clonotype ranks as medium-sized (0.01 to 0.1%). The DNA for the CDR3 is TGCAGTGCTGACCCCCGGGACAGCTTTAATGGCTACACCTTC. Translating it yields CSADPRDSFNGYTF. V and J are TRBV20-1 and TRBJ1-2; 7 nucleotides agree with TRBD1. CDR3 length: 14 residues. Germline trimming cut 5 bases from V and 6 bases from J; bases unmatched to any gene: 12. The germline V gene encodes CDR1 DFQATT and CDR2 SNEGSKA (reference sequence).

The V and J genes are TRBV29-1 and TRBJ2-3; D is undetermined. The germline V gene has CDR1 SQVTM and CDR2 ANQGSEA. V lost 6 bases and J lost 6, with 19 bases in between. The length of the CDR3 is 14 residues. The CDR3 here is CSVGGPGFADTQYF. CDR3 nucleotide sequence: TGCAGCGTCGGTGGTCCAGGTTTTGCGGATACGCAGTATTTT.

This clonotype was counted only a few times. This chain uses TRBV15 with TRBJ2-5; 7 nucleotides agree with TRBD2. The V segment lost 1 base and the J segment 10 bases; nucleotides outside the gene matches: 12. CDR1 is LNHNV, CDR2 YYDKDF, per germline (reference sequence). There are 15 residues in the CDR3. As DNA, the CDR3 is TGTGCCACCAGCAGAGCGCGGGGGTGGGGGGTGATCCAGTACTTC. As protein: CATSRARGWGVIQYF.

The rearrangement links TRBV18 to TRBJ2-7, with D tentatively TRBD2 (6 bases). Trimming took 3 bases from V and 3 from J, leaving 9 bases between them. CDR3 length: 13 amino acids. CDR1 is KGHSH and CDR2 is LQKENI in the germline V gene. CDR3 sequence reads: CASSPPGVYEQYF. CDR3 nucleotide sequence: TGTGCCAGCTCACCTCCGGGGGTCTACGAGCAGTACTTC.

The rearrangement links TRBV20-1 to TRBJ2-1, with TRBD2 as a possible D gene (5 bases). Germline V CDR1 and CDR2: DFQATT, SNEGSKA (reference sequence). This CDR3 has 15 amino acids. The germline V and J ends were trimmed by 6 bases and 0 bases, with 15 bases remaining between them. The CDR3 reads CSAPRGSGSYNEQFF. The CDR3 bases are TGCAGTGCCCCCCGGGGTTCCGGCTCCTACAATGAGCAGTTCTTC.

This clonotype was found a few times. The V gene is TRBV20-1, the J gene TRBJ2-1; D possibly corresponds to TRBD2 (5 bases). Germline assignment: CDR1 DFQATT and CDR2 SNEGSKA (reference sequence). V dropped 2 bases and J dropped 4 bases, with 15 bases sitting between them. CDR3 size: 15 residues. CDR3 region: CSARPGNSLYNEQFF. The CDR3 nucleotides are TGCAGTGCTAGACCGGGAAACAGCCTATACAATGAGCAGTTCTTC.

The chain joins TRBV4-2 to TRBJ2-5; D uncertain. The CDR3 contains 15 residues. Germline V gene lookup returns CDR1 LGHNA and CDR2 YNFKEQ. Trimming pared 0 bases from V and 8 bases from J, leaving 16 bases between. This CDR3 is CASSQDRSPTVTQYF. The DNA of the CDR3 is TGTGCCAGCAGCCAAGATCGCAGCCCTACCGTAACCCAGTACTTC.

The rearrangement links TRBV11-2 to TRBJ2-3; 7 nucleotides align to TRBD2. The CDR3 runs 16 residues. The V and J ends lost 5 bases and 1 base, in that order; junction bases with no gene match: 9. CDR1 and CDR2 from the germline V gene are SGHAT and FQNNGV. The CDR3 spells CASSVWRAGGTDTQYF. The CDR3 coding sequence is TGTGCCAGCAGCGTCTGGAGGGCGGGGGGCACAGATACGCAGTATTTT.

The V and J genes are TRBV12-3 or TRBV12-4 and TRBJ1-2; TRBD1 matches 10 bases. Trimming took 6 bases from V and 7 from J; bases not matched to a gene: 5. This CDR3 spans 13 amino acids. Here the CDR3 reads CASRTGQGVGYTF. The DNA for the CDR3 is TGTGCCAGCAGGACAGGACAGGGGGTTGGCTACACCTTC.

The V gene is TRBV5-1, the J gene TRBJ2-5; 7 positions agree with TRBD1. The CDR3 is 16 residues long. After removal of 0 bases from V and 3 bases from J, the junction contained 8 bases not matched to a gene. Per the germline V gene, CDR1 is SGHRS and CDR2 is YFSETQ. The CDR3 coding sequence is TGCGCCAGCAGCTTGGAATTGAACAGGGGAAAAGAGACCCAGTACTTC. Protein sequence: CASSLELNRGKETQYF.

This clonotype was seen ten or more times. The gene calls are TRBV20-1 and TRBJ2-1; D is uncertain. CDR1 DFQATT and CDR2 SNEGSKA come from the germline V gene (reference sequence). This CDR3 comprises 11 residues. CDR3 nucleotide sequence: TGCAGCGCCCAAGGCAGCGATGAGCAGTTCTTC. This sequence encodes CSAQGSDEQFF.

This clonotype was found a few times. The gene calls are TRBV20-1 and TRBJ2-5, with D uncertain. The CDR3 sequence is 16 residues long. Germline loops: CDR1 DFQATT, CDR2 SNEGSKA (reference sequence). V was clipped by 3 bases and J by 1 base, with 18 bases between them. This CDR3 is CSASPGGPVGQETQYF. CDR3 nucleotide sequence: TGCAGTGCTAGCCCTGGTGGGCCAGTTGGCCAAGAGACCCAGTACTTC.

The chain employs TRBV5-1 and TRBJ1-2; D unresolved. This CDR3 comprises 13 residues. V lost 1 base and J lost 8, with 12 bases in between. Germline V gene data show CDR1 as SGHRS and CDR2 as YFSETQ. CDR3 nucleotides: TGCGCCAGCAGCTTGTTTGTTACGGAGGGCTACACCTTC. Translation: CASSLFVTEGYTF.